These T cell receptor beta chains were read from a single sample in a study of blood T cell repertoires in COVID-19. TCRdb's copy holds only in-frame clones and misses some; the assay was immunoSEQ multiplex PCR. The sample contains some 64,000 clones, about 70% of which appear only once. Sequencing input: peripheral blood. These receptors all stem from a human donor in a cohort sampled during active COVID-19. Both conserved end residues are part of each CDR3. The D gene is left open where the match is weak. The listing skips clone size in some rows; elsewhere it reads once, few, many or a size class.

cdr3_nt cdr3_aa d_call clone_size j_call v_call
TGCGCCAGCAGCCAAGATCGCGGCTACGAGCAGTACTTC CASSQDRGYEQYF . . TRBJ2-7 TRBV4-1
TGTGCCAGCAGCCAAGAAGCAGGGGGCGACTCCTACAATGAGCAGTTCTTC CASSQEAGGDSYNEQFF TRBD1 . TRBJ2-1 TRBV3-1/TRBV3-2
TGTGCCAGCAGCTTAGTCAGGGGCGCGTTGAACACTGAAGCTTTCTTT CASSLVRGALNTEAFF . . TRBJ1-1 TRBV7-8
TGTGCCAGCAGTGACGCAGGGGGTGCTAACTATGGCTACACCTTC CASSDAGGANYGYTF TRBD1 . TRBJ1-2 TRBV25-1
TGCAGTGCTAGTGGACAGCCACCGAGAGAGACCCAGTACTTC CSASGQPPRETQYF . . TRBJ2-5 TRBV20-1
TGTGCCAGCAGGACTCAGGGGGGTAAGGCCAATGAGCAGTTCTTC CASRTQGGKANEQFF . . TRBJ2-1 TRBV6-5
TGTGCCAGTAGTATACGGACTAGCGAAGAAGAGACCCAGTACTTC CASSIRTSEEETQYF TRBD2 . TRBJ2-5 TRBV19
TGTGCCAGCTCACCACAGGGAGCGAAGATTTCCTACGAGCAGTACTTC CASSPQGAKISYEQYF . . TRBJ2-7 TRBV18
TGTGCCAGCAGCTTCGGACCCGTGGACACCTACACCGGGGAGCTGTTTTTT CASSFGPVDTYTGELFF . . TRBJ2-2 TRBV11-3
TGTGCCAGCAGTGAAGCTAGACAGGGCCCCGGGGAGCTGTTTTTT CASSEARQGPGELFF TRBD1 . TRBJ2-2 TRBV2
TGTGCCAGCAGCACCCGGCGGGATCAAGAGACCCAGTACTTC CASSTRRDQETQYF . . TRBJ2-5 TRBV5-4
TGTGCCAGCAGCCTCCAAAATGGCGGGACCGAGCAGTACTTC CASSLQNGGTEQYF . . TRBJ2-7 TRBV3-1/TRBV3-2
TGTGCCAGCAGCTACTCGTTGGGACAGGGGAGATACGAGCAGTACTTC CASSYSLGQGRYEQYF TRBD1 . TRBJ2-7 TRBV6-5
TGTGCCAGCAGTTACTCTATTAGCTCTGGAAACACCATATATTTT CASSYSISSGNTIYF . . TRBJ1-3 TRBV6-5
TGTGCCAGCAGTTACATTGGCCCCTACAATGAGCAGTTCTTC CASSYIGPYNEQFF . . TRBJ2-1 TRBV6-2/TRBV6-3
TGTGCCAGCAGTACCCGGGGAGGGTATGGCTACACCTTC CASSTRGGYGYTF . few TRBJ1-2 TRBV6-5
TGTGCCAGTGGACCCAATCCGGGACTAGCCAAAAACATTCAGTACTTC CASGPNPGLAKNIQYF . . TRBJ2-4 TRBV19
TGTGCCAGCAGCTTGGCCGGGACAGGGACTGGAAACACCATATATTTT CASSLAGTGTGNTIYF TRBD1 . TRBJ1-3 TRBV7-6
TGCGCCAGCAGCTCACGGTTCGACAGGGCGGGCTACACCTTC CASSSRFDRAGYTF TRBD1 . TRBJ1-2 TRBV5-1
TGTGCCAGCAGAGGACAGGGCCAATATTCACCCCTCCACTTT CASRGQGQYSPLHF TRBD1 . TRBJ1-6 TRBV6-5
TGTGCCAGCAGCCAAGTTAGCGGGGCCTCCTACGAGCAGTACTTC CASSQVSGASYEQYF TRBD2 . TRBJ2-7 TRBV4-2
TGTGCCAGCAGCCAAGACGGCGGACAGCCCTACGAGCAGTACTTC CASSQDGGQPYEQYF . once TRBJ2-7 TRBV3-1/TRBV3-2
TGTGCCAGCAGCTTGGGTCCAGTCTCTGGAAACACCATATATTTT CASSLGPVSGNTIYF . once TRBJ1-3 TRBV5-5
TGTGCCACCAGCAGAGATCGCACGGGGAGGGTCCACAATGAGCAGTTCTTC CATSRDRTGRVHNEQFF TRBD2 . TRBJ2-1 TRBV15
TGTGCCAGTAGTGGCAGAAACTATGGCTACACCTTC CASSGRNYGYTF . few TRBJ1-2 TRBV19
TGTGCCAGCAGTGAAGAAGGAGCCCTGGTCGGGGAGCTGTTTTTT CASSEEGALVGELFF . . TRBJ2-2 TRBV6-1
TGTGCCAGCAGAGAGACGACATCCACCGGGGAGCTGTTTTTT CASRETTSTGELFF . . TRBJ2-2 TRBV9
TGTGCCACCAGCAGTGGGACTAGCGTTAAAGAGACCCAGTACTTC CATSSGTSVKETQYF TRBD2 . TRBJ2-5 TRBV15
TGTGCCAGCAGCGACCCAGCCGTGTCTAGCGGTAACACAGATACGCAGTATTTT CASSDPAVSSGNTDTQYF TRBD2 once TRBJ2-3 TRBV7-2
TGTGCCACCAGCAGAGATCAGGGCGCAGATACGCAGTATTTT CATSRDQGADTQYF . . TRBJ2-3 TRBV15
TGCGCCAGCAGCCCGCTAGCGGGGAGCTCCACAGATACGCAGTATTTT CASSPLAGSSTDTQYF TRBD2 . TRBJ2-3 TRBV5-1
TGTGCCAGCAGTGAAGTGACGGGGATGCTTTACAATGAGCAGTTCTTC CASSEVTGMLYNEQFF . few TRBJ2-1 TRBV6-1
TGTGCCAGCAGTGAAGGGACAGGGCGATCCAAAAACATTCAGTACTTC CASSEGTGRSKNIQYF TRBD1 . TRBJ2-4 TRBV2
TGCGCCAGCACCGATCGGGCAGGGGGCTCTAGCTCCTACAATGAGCAGTTCTTC CASTDRAGGSSSYNEQFF TRBD1 . TRBJ2-1 TRBV5-1
TGTGCCAGCAGCTTGGGCCTAGCGGGGGGTACAGATACGCAGTATTTT CASSLGLAGGTDTQYF TRBD2 . TRBJ2-3 TRBV5-5
TGTGCCAGCAGCCCGCGGACAGGGGGGATTTATGGCTACACCTTC CASSPRTGGIYGYTF TRBD1 once TRBJ1-2 TRBV5-4
TGTGCCAGCAGCTTAGCGACAGGGTTTTACAATGAGCAGTTCTTC CASSLATGFYNEQFF TRBD1 . TRBJ2-1 TRBV7-2
TGTGCCTGGAGTGTACTCGGACAGCTGAACACCGGGGAGCTGTTTTTT CAWSVLGQLNTGELFF . . TRBJ2-2 TRBV30
TGTGCCAGCTCACCACAGGGGTTTGAGCAGTTCTTC CASSPQGFEQFF . . TRBJ2-1 TRBV18
TGCGCCAGCAGCTCACAGGGTCCGTACAATGAGCAGTTCTTC CASSSQGPYNEQFF . . TRBJ2-1 TRBV5-1
TGTGCCACCAGTGATTTGCCCCCTTCAGGGGGGAACACCGGGGAGCTGTTTTTT CATSDLPPSGGNTGELFF TRBD1 . TRBJ2-2 TRBV24-1
TGTGCCAGCAGTCCAAGCGGGGGGGCCTCCTACAATGAGCAGTTCTTC CASSPSGGASYNEQFF TRBD2 . TRBJ2-1 TRBV28